The 2 T cell receptor beta chains below all came from one sample that was sequenced in a study of blood T cells in healthy people across ages (dated by TCRdb to the mid-2010s). The library was produced with 5' RACE. The sample was run on an Illumina HiSeq 2500. A second PCR of about 7 to 12 cycles was run with a J-beta primer mix and a sample-barcoded 5' primer. TCRdb handled the public reads itself, with Q25 trimming in fastp and clone calling in MiXCR, and kept productive beta chains. Rows matching on CDR3 protein sequence are summarized as one entry with the most common DNA and genes. Recorded for this sample are approximately 690,000 distinct CDR3 sequences; 40% to 50% of them occurred a single time. The top ten clonotypes cover around 32% of the sample. Material: blood. The receptor set was obtained from a man at least 80 years old in good health.

This clonotype is a singleton in its sample. The chain uses TRBV6-1 and TRBJ2-7; possible D gene TRBD2, 6 bases. The CDR3 extends over 14 amino acids. V gave up 8 bases and J gave up 2 bases, with 16 bases separating them. Germline values: CDR1 MNHNS, CDR2 SASEGT. The CDR3: CASGGQFLPYEQYF. The DNA for the CDR3 is TGTGCCAGCGGAGGGCAGTTTCTTCCCTACGAGCAGTACTTC.

This clonotype was observed a few times. The V and J genes are TRBV7-2 and TRBJ2-1; D not resolved. CDR3 length equals 13 residues. Trimming removed 6 bases at V and 2 bases at J, with 8 bases between. CDR1 and CDR2 from the germline V gene are SGHTA and FQGNSA. The CDR3 DNA follows: TGTGCCAGCAGTAGGAACACCTACAATGAGCAGTTCTTC. Amino acids: CASSRNTYNEQFF.